A selection of T cell receptor beta chains follows, all from one sample in a study of shared clonotypes between healthy human individuals. Here immunoSEQ multiplex PCR was the method, and the copy in TCRdb shows in-frame clones only, minus some. The repertoire consists of about 710,000 clones, with approximately 73% occurring once and the leading ten covering around 1.8%. What was sequenced was memory CD4+ T cells sorted from blood. These receptors all come from a woman in her 30s in good health. Both conserved end residues are part of each CDR3. A D gene is named only where the DNA matches it firmly. Clone size is given for some rows only: seen once, a few or many times, or a class if the clone is expanded.

V gene	clone size	J gene	D gene	CDR3 protein	CDR3 DNA
TRBV19	.	TRBJ2-7	.	CASSEDRAYEQYF	TGTGCCAGTAGTGAGGACAGAGCCTACGAGCAGTACTTC
TRBV15	many	TRBJ1-5	.	CATSRDIIGHQPQHF	TGTGCCACCAGCAGAGACATCATTGGCCATCAGCCCCAGCATTTT
TRBV28	.	TRBJ2-3	.	CASSFTGVGTDTQYF	TGTGCCAGCAGTTTTACGGGAGTCGGCACAGATACGCAGTATTTT
TRBV29-1	.	TRBJ2-7	.	CSVEIGRLRGEQYF	TGCAGCGTTGAAATAGGACGGCTCAGGGGCGAGCAGTACTTC
TRBV21-1	once	TRBJ2-1	.	CAIATRIF	TGTGCCATTGCGACTCGGATCTTC
TRBV6-1	.	TRBJ2-7	.	CASSVLVADYEQYF	TGTGCCAGCAGTGTTTTGGTAGCTGACTACGAGCAGTACTTC
TRBV18	.	TRBJ2-7	.	CASSLGLGKDEQYF	TGTGCCAGCTCACTAGGGCTGGGGAAGGACGAGCAGTACTTC
TRBV6-1	.	TRBJ1-5	.	CASSEFPQPQHF	TGTGCCAGCAGTGAATTCCCTCAGCCCCAGCATTTT
TRBV7-2	.	TRBJ2-7	.	CASSLYSDLSGEQYF	TGTGCCAGCAGCTTATACAGTGACCTCTCGGGAGAGCAGTACTTC
TRBV27	.	TRBJ2-1	TRBD2	CASSSGLAGANEQFF	TGTGCCAGCAGTTCCGGACTAGCGGGAGCCAATGAGCAGTTCTTC
TRBV11-1	.	TRBJ2-5	.	CASSPRTVQETQYF	TGTGCCAGCAGCCCACGGACCGTACAAGAGACCCAGTACTTC
TRBV4-1	once	TRBJ2-1	TRBD2	CASSQDEGTSGYNEQFF	TGCGCCAGCAGCCAAGACGAGGGGACTAGCGGGTACAATGAGCAGTTCTTC